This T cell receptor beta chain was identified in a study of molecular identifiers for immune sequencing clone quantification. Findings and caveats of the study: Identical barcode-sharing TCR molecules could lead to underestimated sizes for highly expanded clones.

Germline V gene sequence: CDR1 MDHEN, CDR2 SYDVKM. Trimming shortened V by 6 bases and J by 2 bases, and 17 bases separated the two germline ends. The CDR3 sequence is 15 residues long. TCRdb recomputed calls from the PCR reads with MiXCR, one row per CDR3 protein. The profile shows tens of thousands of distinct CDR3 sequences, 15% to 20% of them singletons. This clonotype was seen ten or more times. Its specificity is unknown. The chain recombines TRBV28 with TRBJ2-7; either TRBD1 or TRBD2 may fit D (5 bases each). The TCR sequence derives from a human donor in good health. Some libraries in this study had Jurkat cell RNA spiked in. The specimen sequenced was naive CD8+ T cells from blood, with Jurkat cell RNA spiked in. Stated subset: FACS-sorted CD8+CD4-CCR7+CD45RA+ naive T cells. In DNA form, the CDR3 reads TGTGCCAGCAGCTGGGAACGGGACCCCGCCTACGAGCAGTACTTC. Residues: CASSWERDPAYEQYF.